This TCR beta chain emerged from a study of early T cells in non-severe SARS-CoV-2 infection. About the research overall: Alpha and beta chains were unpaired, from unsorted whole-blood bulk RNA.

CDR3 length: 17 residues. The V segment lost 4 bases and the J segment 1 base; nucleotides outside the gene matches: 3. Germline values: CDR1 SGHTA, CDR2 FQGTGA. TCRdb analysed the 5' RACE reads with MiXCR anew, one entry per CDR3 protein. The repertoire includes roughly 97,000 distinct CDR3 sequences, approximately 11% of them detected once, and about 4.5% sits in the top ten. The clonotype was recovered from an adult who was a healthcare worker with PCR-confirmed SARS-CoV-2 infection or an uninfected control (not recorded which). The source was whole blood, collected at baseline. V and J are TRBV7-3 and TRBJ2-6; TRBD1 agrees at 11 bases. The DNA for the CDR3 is TGTGCCAGCAGCTCCGGACAGGGGGCATCTGGGGCCAACGTCCTGACTTTC. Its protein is CASSSGQGASGANVLTF.